This T cell receptor (beta chain) is drawn from a study of patients and donors after allogeneic stem cell transplantation. J lost 0 bases, V lost 3 bases, and 8 bases had no gene match. This CDR3 has 16 residues. One entry per CDR3 protein, called by TCRdb with MiXCR from the RT-PCR reads. The table records some 150,000 distinct CDR3 sequences, about 36% of them present only once. The sequence derives from a human donor who was either an allogeneic HSCT recipient or a stem cell or donor lymphocyte infusion donor (not recorded which). It is not recorded whose cells these are; they may come from a transplant donor. The rearrangement uses TRBV12-3 or TRBV12-4 and TRBJ2-7, with 7 bases identical to TRBD2. Material: blood, either unsorted or a sorted T cell fraction (not recorded which). The CDR3, as DNA: TGTGCCAGCAGTTTTGAGTGGGAGGGGAGCTCCTACGAGCAGTACTTC. Translation gives CASSFEWEGSSYEQYF.